Listed below are T cell receptor beta chains from one sample, sequenced in a study of T cells in Graves' hyperthyroidism and ophthalmopathy. One entry per CDR3 protein results from TCRdb running MiXCR on the multiplex PCR reads. The sample contains 480,000 or so distinct CDR3 sequences, roughly an eighth of which appear only once. The specimen sequenced was blood. The receptors stem from a woman aged 18 to 35 with Graves' hyperthyroidism. Both conserved end residues are trimmed from each CDR3. Some rows mark clone size as missing; the rest say once, few, many or name a class of expanded clone.

j_gene	v_gene	abundance	CDR3aa
TRBJ2-1	TRBV12-5	many	ATNQQGAVPHEQF
TRBJ1-5	TRBV6-1	.	ASSERGRGDGGNQPQH
TRBJ2-7	TRBV4-2	few	AAGGGSGEQY
TRBJ2-7	TRBV4-1	many	ASSQVGSQGTSEQY
TRBJ2-1	TRBV5-1	many	ASSYVAGAHNEQF
TRBJ1-6	TRBV4-2	.	ASSQGTGISSYNSPLH
TRBJ2-5	TRBV5-1	.	ASSLRTSGYQETQY
TRBJ1-1	TRBV12-3/TRBV12-4	many	ASRPGTLNTEAF
TRBJ2-3	TRBV30	.	AWRSPTGPDTQY
TRBJ2-1	TRBV7-3	.	ASSFGGTMQF
TRBJ2-5	TRBV10-3	many	AISEPGLAGRETQY
TRBJ1-2	TRBV12-3/TRBV12-4	.	ASSPIRQPDYGYT
TRBJ1-2	TRBV11-2	many	ASSTQTGEQYGYT
TRBJ2-5	TRBV12-3/TRBV12-4	many	ASSLMGTGQETQY
TRBJ1-5	TRBV12-3/TRBV12-4	.	ASSPDSVFFSNQPQH
TRBJ2-1	TRBV2	many	ASSESVLATWNEQF
TRBJ2-5	TRBV7-2	.	ASSPETRRNWTQY
TRBJ1-2	TRBV4-1	once	ASSQAAQPT
TRBJ2-2	TRBV18	many	ASSPQTGNTGELF
TRBJ2-5	TRBV6-2/TRBV6-3	many	ASSIAHGVETQY
TRBJ1-2	TRBV19	many	ASTPRDRGTLGYT
TRBJ1-6	TRBV5-1	few	ASSPSELTASSYNSPLH
TRBJ2-1	TRBV24-1	.	ATSDSGTGEVNEQF
TRBJ1-3	TRBV7-3	few	ASSKTGGSGNTIY
TRBJ2-3	TRBV7-3	.	ASSLSRDGDTQY
TRBJ2-1	TRBV18	.	ASSPPAGGSYNEQF
TRBJ1-1	TRBV30	many	AWSFGQHYEAF
TRBJ1-4	TRBV5-1	few	ASSLATGANEKLF
TRBJ1-2	TRBV2	few	ASSLRGQGAEGYT
TRBJ2-1	TRBV15	.	ATSRVGRGDYNEQF
TRBJ2-1	TRBV24-1	few	ATNDLSGGAGANEQF
TRBJ2-1	TRBV11-3	many	ASSSRDRNSYNEQF
TRBJ1-1	TRBV11-2	many	ASSFQGTGNTEAF
TRBJ1-1	TRBV6-1	few	ASSVEAF
TRBJ1-4	TRBV20-1	many	SARQGTNEKLF
TRBJ2-2	TRBV11-3	.	ASSQLGVGRTGELF
TRBJ2-5	TRBV20-1	many	SARDQLGLAGATRETQY
TRBJ1-3	TRBV5-4	few	ASSPQGPGNTIY
TRBJ2-7	TRBV24-1	.	ATSDNRGSPYEQY